This T cell receptor beta chain was identified during a study of cytotoxic CD8 clonotypes in ibrutinib-treated CLL. About the study: For this cohort, patients were ten to twelve relapsed/refractory and under 16 treatment-naive, while under 18 were IGHV unmutated.

The CDR3 consists of 15 residues. V lost 6 bases and J lost 1, with 10 bases in between. CDR1 and CDR2 (germline): MNHNY, SVGAGI (reference sequence). Data came from immunoSEQ multiplex PCR; TCRdb stores just in-frame clones and leaves some out. This table holds more than 200,000 clones, about three quarters found once. Study conclusions and caveats: Increased clonality at ibrutinib response gave way to a return toward baseline at progression. Among the clonotypes, public ones were uncommon and contracted or held stable on treatment.

Regarding this clone: Its cognate antigen is unknown.

Genomic DNA in an amount of around 2.2 micrograms was extracted from cryopreserved PBMCs and used for the preparation of TCR beta libraries. The genes are TRBV6-6 and TRBJ2-6; no definite D call. The sample consisted of PBMCs, taken after 24 months of ibrutinib treatment. The sequence came from a human donor with chronic lymphocytic leukemia. As DNA, the CDR3 is TGTGCCAGCAGGTCGCCACAGTCTGGGGCCAACGTCCTGACTTTC. It specifies CASRSPQSGANVLTF.